Listed below are T cell receptor beta chains from one sample, sequenced in a study of long-term antiretroviral therapy in people with HIV. Assay: immunoSEQ multiplex PCR; the TCRdb copy retains only in-frame clones and omits some. The data show approximately 36,000 clones, roughly 87% seen once. The sample was unsorted PBMCs, taken 0.6 years after starting antiretroviral therapy. The origin of the receptors is a man between 18 and 29 years old with HIV. The CDR3 runs from the conserved cysteine through the conserved F or W. D genes are given only for firm matches. Rows give clone size only sometimes, using once, few, many, or a class for an expanded clone.

-	TRBV11-1	TRBJ2-7	few	CASSPSRAYEQYF	TGTGCCAGCAGCCCCTCAAGGGCTTACGAGCAGTACTTC
-	TRBV9	TRBJ1-4	-	CASSVDGQQAVKLFF	TGTGCCAGCAGCGTAGATGGGCAGCAGGCGGTAAAACTGTTTTTT
-	TRBV19	TRBJ1-5	few	CASSANNQPQHF	TGTGCCAGTAGTGCGAACAATCAGCCCCAGCATTTT
-	TRBV10-2	TRBJ2-7	-	CASSETRSSYEQYF	TGCGCCAGCAGTGAAACCAGGAGCTCCTACGAGCAGTACTTC
-	TRBV27	TRBJ2-4	-	CASSLTGLAKNIQYF	TGTGCCAGCAGTTTAACAGGACTAGCCAAAAACATTCAGTACTTC
-	TRBV11-2	TRBJ1-2	few	CASSLGPRLIYGYTF	TGTGCCAGCAGCTTAGGTCCGCGATTAATCTATGGCTACACCTTC
-	TRBV4-2	TRBJ1-1	-	CASSQDGYRAGNTEAFF	TGTGCCAGCAGCCAAGATGGATATAGGGCGGGAAACACTGAAGCTTTCTTT
TRBD1	TRBV5-1	TRBJ2-2	-	CASRGTGSATGELFF	TGCGCCAGCAGGGGGACAGGATCGGCCACCGGGGAGCTGTTTTTT
TRBD1	TRBV2	TRBJ2-7	once	CASSEDRGLYEQYF	TGTGCCAGCAGTGAAGACAGGGGGCTCTACGAGCAGTACTTC
-	TRBV29-1	TRBJ1-3	-	CSVAGRGTGNTIYF	TGCAGCGTTGCCGGCCGGGGGACAGGAAACACCATATATTTT
-	TRBV15	TRBJ2-7	-	CATSRDQGSSYEQYF	TGTGCCACCAGCAGAGATCAGGGCAGTTCCTACGAGCAGTACTTC
TRBD1	TRBV29-1	TRBJ2-2	-	CSVKSLGTGETGELFF	TGCAGCGTTAAGAGTTTGGGGACAGGGGAAACCGGGGAGCTGTTTTTT
TRBD2	TRBV7-7	TRBJ2-2	once	CASSLLAGGKGELFF	TGTGCCAGCAGCTTACTCGCGGGAGGGAAAGGGGAGCTGTTTTTT
TRBD1	TRBV2	TRBJ2-3	medium-sized	CASSERSGGNTDTQYF	TGTGCCAGCAGTGAACGGTCAGGGGGCAATACAGATACGCAGTATTTT
-	TRBV7-2	TRBJ1-4	-	CASSLVGEKLFF	TGTGCCAGCAGCTTAGTTGGTGAAAAACTGTTTTTT
-	TRBV4-1	TRBJ2-2	-	CASSQEGIPNTGELFF	TGCGCCAGCAGCCAAGAGGGGATCCCGAACACCGGGGAGCTGTTTTTT
TRBD2	TRBV7-9	TRBJ2-1	once	CASSPDYRLANEQFF	TGTGCCAGCAGCCCTGATTACCGACTAGCGAATGAGCAGTTCTTC
-	TRBV28	TRBJ2-5	-	CASSSHGAGQETQYF	TGTGCCAGCAGTTCCCACGGGGCGGGACAAGAGACCCAGTACTTC
-	TRBV4-3	TRBJ1-1	-	CASSRGTANTEAFF	TGCGCCAGCAGCCGAGGGACCGCTAACACTGAAGCTTTCTTT
-	TRBV5-1	TRBJ2-2	-	CASSLEGAGELFF	TGCGCCAGCAGCTTGGAGGGCGCCGGGGAGCTGTTTTTT
TRBD2	TRBV28	TRBJ2-2	-	CASSLAGGVNTGELFF	TGTGCCAGCAGTTTGGCGGGGGGGGTCAACACCGGGGAGCTGTTTTTT
-	TRBV5-6	TRBJ2-7	-	CASSFALEIIEQYF	TGTGCCAGCAGCTTCGCACTGGAAATTATAGAGCAGTACTTC
-	TRBV19	TRBJ1-1	-	CASSIVNTEAFF	TGTGCCAGTAGTATTGTGAACACTGAAGCTTTCTTT
-	TRBV25-1	TRBJ1-2	-	CASRRGTLYGYTF	TGTGCCAGCAGGCGGGGGACACTCTATGGCTACACCTTC
TRBD2	TRBV7-2	TRBJ2-3	-	CASRGLAVSTDTQYF	TGTGCCAGCAGGGGACTAGCGGTTAGCACAGATACGCAGTATTTT
-	TRBV4-2	TRBJ2-7	few	CASSQVPGTAYEQYF	TGTGCCAGCAGCCAAGTTCCTGGCACGGCCTACGAGCAGTACTTC
-	TRBV6-6	TRBJ2-5	-	CATGSMGRQETQYF	TGTGCCACCGGGAGCATGGGACGACAAGAGACCCAGTACTTC
-	TRBV18	TRBJ1-2	-	CASSPGILETYTF	TGTGCCAGCTCACCGGGTATTTTGGAAACCTACACCTTC
-	TRBV30	TRBJ2-2	-	CAWGGSGELFF	TGTGCCTGGGGGGGGTCCGGGGAGCTGTTTTTT
TRBD2	TRBV7-3	TRBJ2-1	few	CASSLTGGRALNEQFF	TGTGCCAGCAGCTTAACAGGCGGGAGGGCCTTAAATGAGCAGTTCTTC
-	TRBV21-1	TRBJ2-7	-	CASSKDRTSYEQYF	TGTGCCAGCAGCAAGGACAGAACTTCCTACGAGCAGTACTTC
-	TRBV19	TRBJ2-3	-	CASKPRLTDTQYF	TGTGCCAGTAAACCCAGACTCACAGATACGCAGTATTTT
TRBD1	TRBV6-1	TRBJ1-1	-	CASSEPTGGTGNTEAFF	TGTGCCAGCAGTGAACCGACGGGAGGGACAGGGAACACTGAAGCTTTCTTT
-	TRBV7-9	TRBJ2-7	-	CASKSGVQPYHEQYF	TGTGCCAGCAAATCGGGGGTCCAGCCCTACCACGAGCAGTACTTC
-	TRBV7-6	TRBJ1-3	-	CASSAGTSGNTIYF	TGTGCCAGCAGCGCAGGGACTTCGGGAAACACCATATATTTT
TRBD1	TRBV11-2	TRBJ2-5	-	CASSHPGQQETQYF	TGTGCCAGCAGCCACCCGGGACAGCAAGAGACCCAGTACTTC
-	TRBV18	TRBJ2-4	-	CASSRLRATTELLAKNIQYF	TGTGCCAGCTCACGGCTCCGAGCTACGACTGAACTATTAGCCAAAAACATTCAGTACTTC
-	TRBV25-1	TRBJ1-5	-	CASSDQGHQPQHF	TGTGCCAGCAGTGACCAGGGGCATCAGCCCCAGCATTTT
-	TRBV7-9	TRBJ2-7	few	CASSPGHYASYEQYF	TGTGCCAGCAGCCCAGGCCACTACGCCTCCTACGAGCAGTACTTC
-	TRBV5-5	TRBJ2-7	-	CASSLERQSYEQYF	TGTGCCAGCAGCTTGGAACGGCAGTCCTACGAGCAGTACTTC